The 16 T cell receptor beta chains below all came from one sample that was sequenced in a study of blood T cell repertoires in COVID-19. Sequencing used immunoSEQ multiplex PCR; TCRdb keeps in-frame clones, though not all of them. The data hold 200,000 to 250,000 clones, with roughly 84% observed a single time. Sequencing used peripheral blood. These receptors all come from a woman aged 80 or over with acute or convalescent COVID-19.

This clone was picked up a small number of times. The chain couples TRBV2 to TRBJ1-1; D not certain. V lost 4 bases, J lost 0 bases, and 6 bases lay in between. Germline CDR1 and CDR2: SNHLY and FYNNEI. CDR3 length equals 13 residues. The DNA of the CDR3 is TGTGCCAGCAGTGTTAGTATGAACACTGAAGCTTTCTTT. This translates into CASSVSMNTEAFF.

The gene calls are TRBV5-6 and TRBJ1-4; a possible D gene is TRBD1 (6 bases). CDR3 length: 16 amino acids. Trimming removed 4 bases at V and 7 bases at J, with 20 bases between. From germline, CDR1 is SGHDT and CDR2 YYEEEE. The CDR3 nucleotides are TGTGCCAGCAGCGGCAATAACGGGGGGCTCGGTGAAAAACTGTTTTTT. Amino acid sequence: CASSGNNGGLGEKLFF.

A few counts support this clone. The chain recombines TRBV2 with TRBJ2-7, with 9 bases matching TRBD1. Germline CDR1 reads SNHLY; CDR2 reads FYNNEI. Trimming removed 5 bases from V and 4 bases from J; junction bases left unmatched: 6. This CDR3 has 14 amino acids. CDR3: CASSINRGLYEQYF. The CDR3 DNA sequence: TGTGCCAGCAGTATAAACAGGGGGCTTTACGAGCAGTACTTC.

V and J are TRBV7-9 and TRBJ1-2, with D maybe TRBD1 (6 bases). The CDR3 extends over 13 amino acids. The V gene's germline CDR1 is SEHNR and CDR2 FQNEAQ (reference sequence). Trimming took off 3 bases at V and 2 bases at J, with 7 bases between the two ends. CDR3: CASSFDRNYGYTF. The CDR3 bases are TGTGCCAGCAGCTTCGACAGGAACTATGGCTACACCTTC.

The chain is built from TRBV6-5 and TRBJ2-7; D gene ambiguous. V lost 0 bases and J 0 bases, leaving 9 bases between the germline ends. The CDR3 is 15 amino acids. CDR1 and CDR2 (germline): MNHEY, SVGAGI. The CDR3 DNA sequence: TGTGCCAGCAGTTACTCGCTGGGCATCTCCTACGAGCAGTACTTC. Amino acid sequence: CASSYSLGISYEQYF.

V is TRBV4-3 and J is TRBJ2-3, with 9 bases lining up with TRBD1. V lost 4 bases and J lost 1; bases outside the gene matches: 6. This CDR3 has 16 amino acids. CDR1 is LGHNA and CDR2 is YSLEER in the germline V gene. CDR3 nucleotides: TGCGCCAGCAGCCGAGGGACAGGGTTTGGCACAGATACGCAGTATTTT. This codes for CASSRGTGFGTDTQYF.

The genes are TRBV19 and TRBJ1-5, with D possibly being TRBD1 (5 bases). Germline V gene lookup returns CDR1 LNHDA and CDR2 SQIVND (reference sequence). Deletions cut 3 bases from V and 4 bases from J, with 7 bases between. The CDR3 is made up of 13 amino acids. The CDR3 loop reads CASSIPGNQPQHF. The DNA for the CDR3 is TGTGCCAGTAGTATCCCAGGGAATCAGCCCCAGCATTTT.

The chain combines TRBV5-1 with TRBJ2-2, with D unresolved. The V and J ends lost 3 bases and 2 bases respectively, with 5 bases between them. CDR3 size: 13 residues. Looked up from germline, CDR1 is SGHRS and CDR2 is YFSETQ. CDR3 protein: CASSWSNTGELFF. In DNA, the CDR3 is TGCGCCAGCAGCTGGAGTAACACCGGGGAGCTGTTTTTT.

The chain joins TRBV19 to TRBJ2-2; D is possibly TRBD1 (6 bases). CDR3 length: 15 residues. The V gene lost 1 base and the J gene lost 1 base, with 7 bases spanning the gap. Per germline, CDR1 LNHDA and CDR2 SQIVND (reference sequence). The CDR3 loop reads CASSIVGGNTGELFF. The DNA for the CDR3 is TGTGCCAGTAGTATAGTAGGGGGGAACACCGGGGAGCTGTTTTTT.

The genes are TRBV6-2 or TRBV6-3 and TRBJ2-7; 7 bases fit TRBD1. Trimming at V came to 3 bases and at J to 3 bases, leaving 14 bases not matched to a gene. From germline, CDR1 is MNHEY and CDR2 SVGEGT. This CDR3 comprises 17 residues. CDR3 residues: CASSYTQTGTDHYEQYF. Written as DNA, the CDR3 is TGTGCCAGCAGTTATACCCAAACCGGGACAGACCACTACGAGCAGTACTTC.

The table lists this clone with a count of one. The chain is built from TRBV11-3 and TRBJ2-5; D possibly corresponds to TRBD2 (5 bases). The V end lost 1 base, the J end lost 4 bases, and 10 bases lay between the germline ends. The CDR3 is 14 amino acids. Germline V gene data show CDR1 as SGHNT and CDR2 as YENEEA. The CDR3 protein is CASSLGLAAETQYF. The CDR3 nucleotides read TGTGCCAGCAGCTTAGGGCTAGCCGCAGAGACCCAGTACTTC. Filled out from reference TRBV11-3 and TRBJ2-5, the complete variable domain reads EAGVVQSPRYKIIEKKQPVAFWCNPISGHNTLYWYLQNLGQGPELLIRYENEEAVDDSQLPKDRFSAERLKGVDSTLKIQPAELGDSAVYLCASSLGLAAETQYFGPGTRLLVL.

This CDR3 is CASSTGQGATKPQHF. CDR3 coding DNA: TGTGCCAGCAGTACGGGACAGGGGGCGACTAAGCCCCAGCATTTT. This chain joins TRBV6-6 and TRBJ1-5; 12 bases align to TRBD1. From germline, CDR1 is MNHNY and CDR2 SVGAGI (reference sequence). With V trimmed by 5 bases and J by 8 bases, 7 bases remained unmatched. The CDR3 covers 15 residues.

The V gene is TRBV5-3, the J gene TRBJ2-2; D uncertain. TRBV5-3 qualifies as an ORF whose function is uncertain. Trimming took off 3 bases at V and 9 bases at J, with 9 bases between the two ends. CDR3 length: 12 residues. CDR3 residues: CARSSLFRELFF. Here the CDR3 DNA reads TGTGCCAGAAGCTCCCTTTTCCGGGAGCTGTTTTTT.

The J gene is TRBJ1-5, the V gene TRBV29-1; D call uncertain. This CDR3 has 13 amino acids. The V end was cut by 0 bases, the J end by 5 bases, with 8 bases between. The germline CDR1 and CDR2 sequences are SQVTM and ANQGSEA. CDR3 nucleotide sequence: TGCAGCGTTGAAGAGGCCGGGGATCAGCCCCAGCATTTT. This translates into CSVEEAGDQPQHF.

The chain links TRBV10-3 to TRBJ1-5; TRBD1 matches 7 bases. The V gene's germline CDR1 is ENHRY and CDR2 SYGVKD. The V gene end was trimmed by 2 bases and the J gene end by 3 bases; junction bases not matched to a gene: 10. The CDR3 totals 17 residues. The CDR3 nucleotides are TGTGCCATCAGTGAGCCGATCGACAGGGCCGACAATCAGCCCCAGCATTTT. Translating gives CAISEPIDRADNQPQHF.

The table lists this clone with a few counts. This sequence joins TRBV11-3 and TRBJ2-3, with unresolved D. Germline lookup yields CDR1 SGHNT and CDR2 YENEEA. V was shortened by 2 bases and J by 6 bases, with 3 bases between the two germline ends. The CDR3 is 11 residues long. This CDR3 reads CASSLLDTQYF. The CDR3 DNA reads TGTGCCAGCAGCTTACTGGATACGCAGTATTTT.